These 11 T cell receptor beta chains originate from one sample sequenced in a study of cytomegalovirus exposure and HLA in healthy donors. Using immunoSEQ multiplex PCR, the repertoire was profiled, and TCRdb retains in-frame clones only, with some absent. The data show under 150,000 clones, with about 91% seen just once and around 8% held by the top ten. Sequencing was carried out using PBMCs. The receptors stem from a woman between 18 and 30 years old in good health and CMV-seropositive.

The chain combines TRBV5-1 with TRBJ1-2, with 11 bases matching TRBD1. Germline V gene lookup returns CDR1 SGHRS and CDR2 YFSETQ. The CDR3 totals 15 residues. V was clipped by 4 bases and J by 2 bases; unmatched bases: 4. The CDR3 DNA is TGCGCCAGCAGCGCCAGGACAGGGGGCAACTATGGCTACACCTTC. It yields the protein CASSARTGGNYGYTF. Using reference TRBV5-1 and TRBJ1-2 for the parts outside the CDR3, the full variable domain is KAGVTQTPRYLIKTRGQQVTLSCSPISGHRSVSWYQQTPGQGLQFLFEYFSETQRNKGNFPGRFSGRQFSNSRSEMNVSTLELGDSALYLCASSARTGGNYGYTFGSGTRLTVV.

This clone was detected only a few times. This sequence joins TRBV6-1 and TRBJ1-4, with D perhaps TRBD1 (6 bases). V lost 7 bases and J lost 5, with 14 bases in between. The CDR3 is 14 amino acids. Germline-derived CDR1 and CDR2 are MNHNS and SASEGT. The CDR3 DNA sequence: TGTGCCAGCACGGGGGGAGGGACAAATGAAAAACTGTTTTTT. It is translated as CASTGGGTNEKLFF.

This chain joins TRBV4-1 and TRBJ2-2; the match to TRBD1 covers 10 bases. Germline CDR1 and CDR2: MGHRA and YSYEKL. Trimming took 4 bases from V and 6 from J; bases not matched to a gene: 14. This CDR3 is 18 amino acids long. Here the CDR3 DNA reads TGCGCCAGCAGCCTAAGGGAAGCAGCGGGACAGGGGTCCGGGGAGCTGTTTTTT. Translation gives CASSLREAAGQGSGELFF.

The CDR3 DNA reads TGTGCCAGCAGCCGACAGGGCAATCAGCCCCAGCATTTT. Its translation is CASSRQGNQPQHF. The chain uses TRBV11-2 and TRBJ1-5; the D gene is possibly TRBD1 (6 bases). CDR1 is SGHAT, CDR2 FQNNGV, per germline. The CDR3 loop spans 13 amino acids. With 5 bases removed from V and 2 bases from J, the gap between germline ends came to 7 bases.

The rearrangement uses TRBV9 and TRBJ2-1, with 11 bases lining up with TRBD1. The CDR3 runs 15 residues. The V gene end was trimmed by 0 bases and the J gene end by 9 bases; junction bases not matched to a gene: 5. The germline CDR1 and CDR2 sequences are SGDLS and YYNGEE. This chain's CDR3 is CASSVDGQGAGEQFF. CDR3 nucleotide sequence: TGTGCCAGCAGCGTAGATGGACAGGGGGCCGGTGAGCAGTTCTTC.

The genes are TRBV9 and TRBJ2-3; D remains ambiguous. Trimming took off 2 bases at V and 0 bases at J, with 10 bases between the two ends. Germline V gene sequence: CDR1 SGDLS, CDR2 YYNGEE. CDR3 length: 15 residues. For the CDR3, the DNA is TGTGCCAGCAGCGTGAGAGGCCCTAGCACAGATACGCAGTATTTT. Its protein product is CASSVRGPSTDTQYF.

This clone was found once. J is TRBJ2-3 and V is TRBV4-3, with D maybe TRBD2 (7 bases). Germline-derived CDR1 and CDR2 are LGHNA and YSLEER. The germline V and J ends were trimmed by 4 bases and 4 bases, with 18 bases remaining between them. The CDR3 is 16 amino acids. CDR3 coding DNA: TGCGCCAGCAGCCGAAAGGGGGGGAGACACTCAGATACGCAGTATTTT. As protein: CASSRKGGRHSDTQYF.

The gene calls are TRBV6-1 and TRBJ2-7, with D perhaps matching TRBD1 (6 bases). CDR3 size: 11 residues. Per the germline V gene, CDR1 is MNHNS and CDR2 is SASEGT. V lost 5 bases and J 12 bases, leaving 14 bases between the germline ends. Written as DNA, the CDR3 is TGTGCCAGCAGTCTTGGACAGATGTCGTACTTC. As protein: CASSLGQMSYF.

This clone came up a few times. The chain is built from TRBV12-5 and TRBJ1-6; D might be TRBD1 (6 bases). CDR1 is LGHNT and CDR2 is FRNRAP in the germline V gene. This CDR3 spans 15 amino acids. Trimming cost V 6 bases and J 4 bases, with 13 bases left between them. CDR3 bases: TGTGCTAGTGGGTCCGGGACACTTTATAATTCACCCCTCCACTTT. This codes for CASGSGTLYNSPLHF. The full variable domain, its missing parts supplied by reference TRBV12-5 and TRBJ1-6, is DARVTQTPRHKVTEMGQEVTMRCQPILGHNTVFWYRQTMMQGLELLAYFRNRAPLDDSGMPKDRFSAEMPDATLATLKIQPSEPRDSAVYFCASGSGTLYNSPLHFGNGTRLTVT.

The gene calls are TRBV19 and TRBJ1-5; 7 nucleotides line up with TRBD1. The trim removed 5 bases at V and 9 bases at J, leaving 10 bases unmatched. The CDR3 has 14 amino acids. Germline CDR1 reads LNHDA; CDR2 reads SQIVND (reference sequence). The CDR3 DNA sequence: TGTGCCAGTAGTCTAGGGACAGTCTTGGGGCCCCAGCATTTT. Translation: CASSLGTVLGPQHF.

The chain links TRBV7-2 to TRBJ2-7; 11 nucleotides agree with TRBD2. This CDR3 comprises 15 residues. The V and J ends lost 4 bases and 6 bases, in that order; junction bases with no gene match: 8. Germline CDR1 is SGHTA and CDR2 is FQGNSA. CDR3 residues: CASSSVAGGPREQYF. CDR3 DNA: TGTGCCAGCAGCTCGGTAGCGGGGGGGCCGCGCGAGCAGTACTTC.